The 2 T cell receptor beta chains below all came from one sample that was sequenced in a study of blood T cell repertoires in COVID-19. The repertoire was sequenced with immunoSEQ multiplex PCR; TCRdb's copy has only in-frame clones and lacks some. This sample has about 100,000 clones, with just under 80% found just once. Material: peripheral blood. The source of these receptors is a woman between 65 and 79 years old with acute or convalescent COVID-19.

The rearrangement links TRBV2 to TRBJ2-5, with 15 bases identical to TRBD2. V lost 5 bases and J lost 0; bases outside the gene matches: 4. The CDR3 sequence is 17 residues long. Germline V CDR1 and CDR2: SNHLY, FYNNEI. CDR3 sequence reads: CASSPGLAGGHQETQYF. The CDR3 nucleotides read TGTGCCAGCAGTCCAGGACTAGCGGGGGGGCACCAAGAGACCCAGTACTTC.

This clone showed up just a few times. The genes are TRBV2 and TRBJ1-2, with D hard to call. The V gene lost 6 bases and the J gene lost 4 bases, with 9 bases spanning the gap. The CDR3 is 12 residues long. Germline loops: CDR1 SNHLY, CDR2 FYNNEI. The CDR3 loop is CASSNGFYGYTF. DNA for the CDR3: TGTGCCAGCAGCAACGGGTTCTATGGCTACACCTTC.